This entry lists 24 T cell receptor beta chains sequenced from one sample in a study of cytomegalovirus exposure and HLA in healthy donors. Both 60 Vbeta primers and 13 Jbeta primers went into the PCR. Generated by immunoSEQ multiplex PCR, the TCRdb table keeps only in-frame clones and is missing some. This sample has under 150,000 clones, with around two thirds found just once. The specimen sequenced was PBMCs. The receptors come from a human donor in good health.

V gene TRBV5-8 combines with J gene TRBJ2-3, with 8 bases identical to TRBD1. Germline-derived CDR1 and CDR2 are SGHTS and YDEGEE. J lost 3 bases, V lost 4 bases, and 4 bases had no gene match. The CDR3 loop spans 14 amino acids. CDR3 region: CASSGGQGTDTQYF. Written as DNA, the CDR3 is TGTGCCAGCAGCGGTGGACAGGGTACAGATACGCAGTATTTT.

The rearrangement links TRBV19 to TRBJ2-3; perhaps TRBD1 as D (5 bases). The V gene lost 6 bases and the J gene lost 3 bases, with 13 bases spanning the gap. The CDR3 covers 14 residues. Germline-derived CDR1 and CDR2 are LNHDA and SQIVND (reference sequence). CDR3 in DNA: TGTGCCAGTAGCGCAGGTGGGGCAACAGATACGCAGTATTTT. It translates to CASSAGGATDTQYF.

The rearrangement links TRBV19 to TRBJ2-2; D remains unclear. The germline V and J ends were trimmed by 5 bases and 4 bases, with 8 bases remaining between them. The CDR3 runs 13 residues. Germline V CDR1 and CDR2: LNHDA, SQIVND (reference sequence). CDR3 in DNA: TGTGCCAGTAGTTCTCGAGGCACCGGGGAGCTGTTTTTT. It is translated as CASSSRGTGELFF.

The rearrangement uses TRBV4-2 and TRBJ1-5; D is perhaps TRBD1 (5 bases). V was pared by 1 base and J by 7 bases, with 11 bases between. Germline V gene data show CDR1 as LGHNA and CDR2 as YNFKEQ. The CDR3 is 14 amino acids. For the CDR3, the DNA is TGTGCCAGCAGCCAAGTGGGGGGTAGCCAGCCCCAGCATTTT. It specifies CASSQVGGSQPQHF.

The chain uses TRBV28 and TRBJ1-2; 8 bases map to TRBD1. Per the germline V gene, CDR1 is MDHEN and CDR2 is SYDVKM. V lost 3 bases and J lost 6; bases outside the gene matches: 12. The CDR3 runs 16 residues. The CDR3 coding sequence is TGTGCCAGCAGTTTCAGGGGGCGCGGTAGTTTAGATGGCTACACCTTC. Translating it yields CASSFRGRGSLDGYTF.

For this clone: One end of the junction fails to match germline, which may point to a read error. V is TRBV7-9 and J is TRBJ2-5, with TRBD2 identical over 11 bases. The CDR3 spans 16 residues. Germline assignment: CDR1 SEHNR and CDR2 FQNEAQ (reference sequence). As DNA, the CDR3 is TGTTCCAGCAGCTTCGGGACTAGCGGTTTTCAAGAGACCCAGTACTTC. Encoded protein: CSSSFGTSGFQETQYF.

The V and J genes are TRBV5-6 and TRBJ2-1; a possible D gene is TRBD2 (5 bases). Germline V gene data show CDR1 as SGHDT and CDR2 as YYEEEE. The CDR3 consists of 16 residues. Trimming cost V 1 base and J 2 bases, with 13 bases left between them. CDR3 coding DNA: TGTGCCAGCAGCTTGCGGATCGGGGATACCTACAATGAGCAGTTCTTC. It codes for CASSLRIGDTYNEQFF.

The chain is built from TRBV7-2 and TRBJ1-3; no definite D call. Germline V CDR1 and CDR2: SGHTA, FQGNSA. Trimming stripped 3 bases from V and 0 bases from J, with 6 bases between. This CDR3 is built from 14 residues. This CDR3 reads CASSLRISGNTIYF. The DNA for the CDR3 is TGTGCCAGCAGCTTGCGGATCTCTGGAAACACCATATATTTT.

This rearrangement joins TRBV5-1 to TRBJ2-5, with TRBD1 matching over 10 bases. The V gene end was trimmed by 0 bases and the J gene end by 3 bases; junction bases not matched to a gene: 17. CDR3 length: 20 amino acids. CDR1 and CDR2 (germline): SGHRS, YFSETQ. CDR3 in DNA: TGCGCCAGCAGCTTGGTGAGTTTAACCGGGACAGGGGAAAGAGAAGAGACCCAGTACTTC. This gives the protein CASSLVSLTGTGEREETQYF.

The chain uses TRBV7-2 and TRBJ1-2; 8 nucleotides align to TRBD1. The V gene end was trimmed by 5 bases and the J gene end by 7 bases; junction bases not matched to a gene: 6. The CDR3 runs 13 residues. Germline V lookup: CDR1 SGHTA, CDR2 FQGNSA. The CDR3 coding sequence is TGTGCCAGCAGCCGACCCGGGACAGGTGGCTACACCTTC. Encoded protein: CASSRPGTGGYTF. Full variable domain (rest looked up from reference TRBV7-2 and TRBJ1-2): GAGVSQSPSNKVTEKGKDVELRCDPISGHTALYWYRQSLGQGLEFLIYFQGNSAPDKSGLPSDRFSAERTGGSVSTLTIQRTQQEDSAVYLCASSRPGTGGYTFGSGTRLTVV.

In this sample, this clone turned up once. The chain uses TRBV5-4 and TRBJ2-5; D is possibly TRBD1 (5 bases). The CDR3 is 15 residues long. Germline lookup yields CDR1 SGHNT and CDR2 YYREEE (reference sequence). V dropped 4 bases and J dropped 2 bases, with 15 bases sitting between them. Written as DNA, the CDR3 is TGTGCCAGCAGCCCCAAGGAACAGGTTCAAGAGACCCAGTACTTC. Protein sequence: CASSPKEQVQETQYF. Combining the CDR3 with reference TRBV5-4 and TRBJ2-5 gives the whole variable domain ETGVTQSPTHLIKTRGQQVTLRCSSQSGHNTVSWYQQALGQGPQFIFQYYREEENGRGNFPPRFSGLQFPNYSSELNVNALELDDSALYLCASSPKEQVQETQYFGPGTRLLVL.

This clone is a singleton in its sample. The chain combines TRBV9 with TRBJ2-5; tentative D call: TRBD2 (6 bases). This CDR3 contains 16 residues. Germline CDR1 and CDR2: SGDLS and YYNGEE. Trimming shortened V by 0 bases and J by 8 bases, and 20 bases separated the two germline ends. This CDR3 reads CASSVESTSNLITQYF. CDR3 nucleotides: TGTGCCAGCAGCGTAGAATCTACTAGCAACTTAATAACCCAGTACTTC.

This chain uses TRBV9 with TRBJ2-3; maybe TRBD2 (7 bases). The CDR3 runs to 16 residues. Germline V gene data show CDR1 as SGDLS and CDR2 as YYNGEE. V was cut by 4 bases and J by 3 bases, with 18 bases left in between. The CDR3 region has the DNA TGTGCCAGCAGCTCGAGCGTCGGGGGGCCAACAGATACGCAGTATTTT. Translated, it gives CASSSSVGGPTDTQYF. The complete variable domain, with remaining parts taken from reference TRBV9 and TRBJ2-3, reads DSGVTQTPKHLITATGQRVTLRCSPRSGDLSVYWYQQSLDQGLQFLIQYYNGEERAKGNILERFSAQQFPDLHSELNLSSLELGDSALYFCASSSSVGGPTDTQYFGPGTRLTVL.

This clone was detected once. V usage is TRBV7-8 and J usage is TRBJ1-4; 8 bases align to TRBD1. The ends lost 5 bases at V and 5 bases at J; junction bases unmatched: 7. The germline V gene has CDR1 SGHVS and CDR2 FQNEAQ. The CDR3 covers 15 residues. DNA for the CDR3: TGTGCCAGCAGCCCGATCGGGACAGGCAATGAAAAACTGTTTTTT. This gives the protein CASSPIGTGNEKLFF.

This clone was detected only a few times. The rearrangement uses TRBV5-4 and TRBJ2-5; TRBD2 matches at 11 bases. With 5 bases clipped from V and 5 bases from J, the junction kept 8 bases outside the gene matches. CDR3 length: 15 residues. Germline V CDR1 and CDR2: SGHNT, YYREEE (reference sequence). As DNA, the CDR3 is TGTGCCAGCAGACGTAGCGGGGGGGCTCGGGAGACCCAGTACTTC. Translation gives CASRRSGGARETQYF.

Here the CDR3 DNA reads TGCAGCGTTACCGTAGCGGGGGGCACAGATACGCAGTATTTT. Amino acids: CSVTVAGGTDTQYF. V and J are TRBV29-1 and TRBJ2-3, with 9 bases lining up with TRBD2. The CDR3 consists of 14 residues. V was clipped by 5 bases and J by 1 base; unmatched bases: 4. Germline CDR1 is SQVTM and CDR2 is ANQGSEA.

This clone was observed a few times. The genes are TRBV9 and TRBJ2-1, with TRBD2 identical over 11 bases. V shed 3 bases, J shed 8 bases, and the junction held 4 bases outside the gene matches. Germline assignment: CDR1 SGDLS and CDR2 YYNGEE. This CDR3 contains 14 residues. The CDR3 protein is CASSGGTSGDEQFF. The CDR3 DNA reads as TGTGCCAGCAGCGGCGGGACTAGCGGCGATGAGCAGTTCTTC.

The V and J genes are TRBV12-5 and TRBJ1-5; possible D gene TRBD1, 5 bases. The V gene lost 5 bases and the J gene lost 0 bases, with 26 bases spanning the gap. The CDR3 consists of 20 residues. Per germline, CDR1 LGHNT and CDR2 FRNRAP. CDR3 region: CASGPPGYSGRQDSNQPQHF. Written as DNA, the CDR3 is TGTGCTAGTGGTCCACCTGGGTACTCAGGGCGGCAGGATAGCAATCAGCCCCAGCATTTT. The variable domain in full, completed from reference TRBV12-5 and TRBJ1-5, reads DARVTQTPRHKVTEMGQEVTMRCQPILGHNTVFWYRQTMMQGLELLAYFRNRAPLDDSGMPKDRFSAEMPDATLATLKIQPSEPRDSAVYFCASGPPGYSGRQDSNQPQHFGDGTRLSIL.

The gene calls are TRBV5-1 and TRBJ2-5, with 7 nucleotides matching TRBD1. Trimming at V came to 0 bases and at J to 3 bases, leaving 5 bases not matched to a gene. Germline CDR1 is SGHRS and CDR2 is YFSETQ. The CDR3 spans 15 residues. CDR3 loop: CASSLGTGREETQYF. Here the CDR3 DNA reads TGCGCCAGCAGCTTGGGGACAGGCAGGGAAGAGACCCAGTACTTC.

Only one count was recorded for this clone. The CDR3 DNA sequence: TGCGCCAGCAGCTTGCGGGCCCGGGGGAACGAGCAGTACTTC. Its translation is CASSLRARGNEQYF. The gene calls are TRBV5-1 and TRBJ2-7, with a tentative D call TRBD2 (6 bases). Germline CDR1 is SGHRS and CDR2 is YFSETQ. CDR3 size: 14 residues. Deletions cut 1 base from V and 5 bases from J, with 13 bases between.

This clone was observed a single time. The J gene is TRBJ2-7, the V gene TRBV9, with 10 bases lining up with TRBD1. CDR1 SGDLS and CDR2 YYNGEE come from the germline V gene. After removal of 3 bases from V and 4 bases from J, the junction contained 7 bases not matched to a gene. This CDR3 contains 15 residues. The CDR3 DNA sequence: TGTGCCAGCAGCGGAACCGGGACAGGGGTGTACGAGCAGTACTTC. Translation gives CASSGTGTGVYEQYF.

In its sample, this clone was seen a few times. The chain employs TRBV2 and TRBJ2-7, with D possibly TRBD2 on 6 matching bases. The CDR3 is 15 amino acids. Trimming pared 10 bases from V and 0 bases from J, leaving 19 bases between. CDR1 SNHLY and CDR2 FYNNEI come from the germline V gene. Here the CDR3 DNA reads TGTGCCACCTCGGATGGGGGTAGCGGCTCCTACGAGCAGTACTTC. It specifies CATSDGGSGSYEQYF.

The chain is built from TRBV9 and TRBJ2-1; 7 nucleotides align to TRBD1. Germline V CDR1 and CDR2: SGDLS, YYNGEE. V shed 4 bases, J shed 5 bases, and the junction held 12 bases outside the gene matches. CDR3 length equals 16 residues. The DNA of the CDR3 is TGTGCCAGCAGCACTCCATTAGGGGGCGCCGACAATGAGCAGTTCTTC. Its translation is CASSTPLGGADNEQFF.

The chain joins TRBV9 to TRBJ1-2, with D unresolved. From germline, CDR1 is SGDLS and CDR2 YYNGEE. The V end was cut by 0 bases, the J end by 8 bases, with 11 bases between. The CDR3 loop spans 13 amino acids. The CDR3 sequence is CASSVDPPGGYTF. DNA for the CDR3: TGTGCCAGCAGCGTAGACCCGCCGGGGGGCTACACCTTC.